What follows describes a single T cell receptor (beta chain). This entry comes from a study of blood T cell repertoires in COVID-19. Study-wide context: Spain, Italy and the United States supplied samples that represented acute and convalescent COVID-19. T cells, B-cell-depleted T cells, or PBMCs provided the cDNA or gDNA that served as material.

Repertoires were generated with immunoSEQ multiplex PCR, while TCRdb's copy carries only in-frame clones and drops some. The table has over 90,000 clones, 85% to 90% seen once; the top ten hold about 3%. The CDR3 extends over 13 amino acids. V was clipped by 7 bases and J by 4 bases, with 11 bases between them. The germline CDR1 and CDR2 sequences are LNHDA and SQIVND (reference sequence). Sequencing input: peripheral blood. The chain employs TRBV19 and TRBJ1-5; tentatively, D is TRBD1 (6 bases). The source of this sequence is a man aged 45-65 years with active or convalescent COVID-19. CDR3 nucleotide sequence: TGTGCCAGTAAAGGACAGTTGAATCAGCCCCAGCATTTT. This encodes CASKGQLNQPQHF.